The 14 T cell receptor beta chains in this list originate from one sample, sequenced in a study of blood T cell repertoires in COVID-19. Method: immunoSEQ multiplex PCR; TCRdb's copy keeps in-frame clones and lacks some. The table lists around 270,000 clones, 70% to 90% of them singletons. Sequences were obtained from PBMCs or T cells enriched from blood (not recorded which). Receptor source: a woman aged 30 to 39 who had recovered from COVID-19.

This chain connects TRBV11-3 to TRBJ2-7, with D perhaps TRBD1 (5 bases). With 3 bases removed from V and 7 bases from J, the gap between germline ends came to 10 bases. The germline V gene has CDR1 SGHNT and CDR2 YENEEA. This CDR3 is 12 amino acids long. As DNA, the CDR3 is TGTGCCAGCAGCTTTAAGGGGCAAGAGCAGTACTTC. Residues: CASSFKGQEQYF.

This clone was detected once. This chain uses TRBV6-5 with TRBJ1-2; the match to TRBD1 covers 7 bases. Germline-derived CDR1 and CDR2 are MNHEY and SVGAGI. The CDR3 extends over 14 amino acids. Losses at the gene ends were 0 bases for V and 6 bases for J; bases not matched to a gene: 4. CDR3 in amino acids: CASSYSRGGDGYTF. The CDR3 DNA reads as TGTGCCAGCAGTTACTCGAGAGGGGGCGATGGCTACACCTTC.

The J gene is TRBJ1-5, the V gene TRBV9, with 7 bases identical to TRBD1. Germline V CDR1 and CDR2: SGDLS, YYNGEE. The V gene end was trimmed by 5 bases and the J gene end by 5 bases; junction bases not matched to a gene: 7. This CDR3 spans 14 amino acids. As DNA, the CDR3 is TGTGCCAGCAGTAAGACAGGGACGGATCAGCCCCAGCATTTT. This translates into CASSKTGTDQPQHF.

The V call is TRBV6-5, the J call TRBJ2-7; D call uncertain. In germline, CDR1 is MNHEY, CDR2 SVGAGI. The CDR3 runs to 13 residues. Trimming took off 8 bases at V and 0 bases at J, with 11 bases between the two ends. Written as DNA, the CDR3 is TGTGCCAGCGGGCCAGGCCTCTCCTACGAGCAGTACTTC. Translated, it gives CASGPGLSYEQYF.

This rearrangement joins TRBV11-2 to TRBJ2-1; 7 bases match TRBD1. The CDR3 contains 18 residues. The germline CDR1 and CDR2 sequences are SGHAT and FQNNGV. J lost 4 bases, V lost 7 bases, and 19 bases had no gene match. The CDR3 nucleotides read TGTGCCAGCACCCCATCGGTTTTGGTGTACAGGGGTTACAATGAGCAGTTCTTC. Residues: CASTPSVLVYRGYNEQFF.

The genes are TRBV12-3 or TRBV12-4 and TRBJ1-1; 12 bases line up with TRBD1. V shed 5 bases and J 10 bases; nucleotides not matched to a gene: 5. The CDR3 extends over 13 amino acids. The CDR3 spells CASSVLGQGAAFF. CDR3 nucleotides: TGTGCCAGCAGTGTGTTGGGACAGGGGGCAGCTTTCTTT.

The rearrangement links TRBV10-3 to TRBJ1-4, with 9 bases identical to TRBD1. This CDR3 is 18 amino acids long. Germline-derived CDR1 and CDR2 are ENHRY and SYGVKD. The V gene end was trimmed by 5 bases and the J gene end by 7 bases; junction bases not matched to a gene: 17. The CDR3 here is CAISQQGAAGLEGEKLFF. The CDR3 DNA reads as TGTGCCATCAGTCAACAGGGGGCCGCCGGCTTAGAGGGTGAAAAACTGTTTTTT.

The V and J genes are TRBV7-9 and TRBJ2-7; D possibly corresponds to TRBD1 (6 bases). The CDR3 runs to 15 residues. From germline, CDR1 is SEHNR and CDR2 FQNEAQ (reference sequence). Trimming shortened V by 5 bases and J by 3 bases, and 17 bases separated the two germline ends. CDR3 residues: CASSQQGLGLYEQYF. The CDR3 DNA sequence: TGTGCCAGCAGCCAACAGGGATTGGGGCTCTACGAGCAGTACTTC.

In its sample, this clone was seen many times. CDR3 DNA: TGTGCCAGCAGTGACTCGGTAGGGGGAGATACGCAGTATTTT. Protein product: CASSDSVGGDTQYF. The chain combines TRBV6-4 with TRBJ2-3; D might be TRBD1 (6 bases). Trimming cost V 0 bases and J 5 bases, with 9 bases left between them. CDR3 size: 14 residues. Germline-derived CDR1 and CDR2 are MRHNA and SNTAGT.

This clone showed up just once. The gene calls are TRBV9 and TRBJ2-4; perhaps TRBD1 as D (6 bases). This CDR3 has 15 amino acids. Trimming cost V 1 base and J 1 base, with 9 bases left between them. Germline loops: CDR1 SGDLS, CDR2 YYNGEE. The CDR3 loop is CASSVPDRAKNIQYF. The CDR3, as DNA: TGTGCCAGCAGCGTACCAGACAGGGCCAAAAACATTCAGTACTTC.

The genes are TRBV24-1 and TRBJ2-7, with a weak D call TRBD1 (6 bases). V was clipped by 4 bases and J by 6 bases, with 12 bases between them. The CDR3 is made up of 13 amino acids. Germline V CDR1 and CDR2: KGHDR, SFDVKD. The chain's CDR3 is CATSDLDRSEQYF. For the CDR3, the DNA is TGTGCCACCAGTGACCTTGACAGGAGCGAGCAGTACTTC.

The V call is TRBV7-8, the J call TRBJ1-1; the match to TRBD1 covers 10 bases. The CDR3 is made up of 14 amino acids. Germline trimming cut 3 bases from V and 5 bases from J; bases unmatched to any gene: 3. Germline V lookup: CDR1 SGHVS, CDR2 FQNEAQ. The CDR3: CASSFGQGGTEAFF. CDR3 sequence (DNA): TGTGCCAGCAGCTTCGGACAGGGGGGGACTGAAGCTTTCTTT.

The chain recombines TRBV5-1 with TRBJ2-3; 10 nucleotides line up with TRBD1. Trimming at V came to 3 bases and at J to 2 bases, leaving 3 bases not matched to a gene. This CDR3 is built from 15 residues. Germline V gives CDR1 SGHRS, CDR2 YFSETQ. The CDR3 loop is CASSWGTGDTDTQYF. Here the CDR3 DNA reads TGCGCCAGCAGCTGGGGGACAGGGGACACAGATACGCAGTATTTT.

This rearrangement joins TRBV3-1 (or the pseudogene TRBV3-2) to TRBJ1-5; D may be TRBD1 (6 bases). The germline V and J ends were trimmed by 3 bases and 1 base, with 7 bases remaining between them. Germline V gene sequence: CDR1 LGHDT, CDR2 YNNKEL (reference sequence). The CDR3 consists of 14 residues. In DNA, the CDR3 is TGTGCCAGCAGCCAGGACAGAAGCAATCAGCCCCAGCATTTT. This encodes CASSQDRSNQPQHF.